The next 7 T cell receptor beta chains were all read from a single sample in a study of blood T cell repertoires in COVID-19. Assay used: immunoSEQ multiplex PCR; TCRdb lists only in-frame clones, some missing. The sample lists roughly 400,000 clones, 87% occurring once. Material: PBMCs or T cells enriched from blood (not recorded which). The receptors come from a woman aged 45-60 years who had recovered from COVID-19.

The V gene is TRBV18, the J gene TRBJ2-6, with D perhaps matching TRBD1 (5 bases). This CDR3 comprises 17 residues. Trimming left V 3 bases short and J 1 base short, with 13 bases between. Germline-derived CDR1 and CDR2 are KGHSH and LQKENI. The CDR3 DNA sequence: TGTGCCAGCTCACCGACAGTTCCCTCTTCTGGGGCCAACGTCCTGACTTTC. Residues: CASSPTVPSSGANVLTF.

The J gene is TRBJ2-7, the V gene TRBV5-1, with D maybe TRBD2 (6 bases). There are 13 residues in the CDR3. Germline V CDR1 and CDR2: SGHRS, YFSETQ. Trimming shortened V by 0 bases and J by 9 bases, and 13 bases separated the two germline ends. CDR3 sequence reads: CASSLGPGTAQYF. The CDR3 region has the DNA TGCGCCAGCAGCTTGGGCCCCGGGACTGCGCAGTACTTC.

V gene TRBV12-3 or TRBV12-4 combines with J gene TRBJ1-5; 7 nucleotides match TRBD1. With V trimmed by 6 bases and J by 2 bases, 1 base remained unmatched. CDR3 length: 13 amino acids. The CDR3 here is CASSDRGNQPQHF. The CDR3 region has the DNA TGTGCCAGCAGCGACAGGGGCAATCAGCCCCAGCATTTT.

This clone has just one count. The chain combines TRBV7-9 with TRBJ1-2; tentatively, D is TRBD1 (6 bases). CDR1 SEHNR and CDR2 FQNEAQ come from the germline V gene (reference sequence). There are 14 residues in the CDR3. The ends were cut back, 5 bases at V and 13 bases at J, with 23 bases in the middle. Written as DNA, the CDR3 is TGTGCCAGCAGCCCAACGACAGGCTCCTTATCTATCACCTTC. Residues: CASSPTTGSLSITF.

The J gene is TRBJ2-5, the V gene TRBV3-1 (or the pseudogene TRBV3-2); the D gene is possibly TRBD2 (6 bases). CDR3 length: 14 amino acids. CDR1 and CDR2 (germline): LGHDT, YNNKEL (reference sequence). The V and J ends lost 5 bases and 4 bases respectively, with 14 bases between them. The CDR3 nucleotides are TGTGCCAGCAGCTTCAACGTGGGAGGAGAGACCCAGTACTTC. The encoded protein is CASSFNVGGETQYF.

The gene calls are TRBV18 and TRBJ2-7; D unclear. Deletions cut 1 base from V and 1 base from J, with 8 bases between. CDR1 and CDR2 from the germline V gene are KGHSH and LQKENI. This CDR3 is built from 14 residues. In DNA form, the CDR3 reads TGTGCCAGCTCACCACTCCCAACATCCTACGAGCAGTACTTC. Translation: CASSPLPTSYEQYF.

The chain is built from TRBV6-5 and TRBJ1-1, with 7 bases lining up with TRBD1. With V trimmed by 7 bases and J by 0 bases, 5 bases remained unmatched. CDR1 and CDR2 from the germline V gene are MNHEY and SVGAGI. The CDR3 totals 14 residues. The CDR3 spells CASTSRGLNTEAFF. CDR3 sequence (DNA): TGTGCCAGCACCTCCAGGGGGTTGAACACTGAAGCTTTCTTT.